These 8 T cell receptor beta chains were all obtained from the same sample, sequenced in a study of CD8 T cells in ankylosing spondylitis. MiXCR was run by TCRdb on the 5' RACE reads, yielding one entry per CDR3 protein. The sample lists some 220,000 distinct CDR3 sequences, about 10% occurring once. Material for sequencing was blood, either unsorted or a sorted T cell fraction (not recorded which). The receptors stem from a male donor with ankylosing spondylitis or in good health (not recorded which).

In this sample, this clonotype turned up many times. This chain links TRBV5-1 with TRBJ2-5, with D possibly matching TRBD1 (6 bases). V was trimmed by 3 bases and J by 4 bases, leaving 19 bases between them. Germline CDR1 and CDR2: SGHRS and YFSETQ. The CDR3 is 16 residues long. The CDR3 sequence: CASSSSSGTRGETQYF. CDR3 bases: TGCGCCAGCAGCTCCTCATCCGGGACAAGGGGAGAGACCCAGTACTTC.

This clonotype was seen a few times. The V call is TRBV29-1, the J call TRBJ1-1; no firm D call. Germline V CDR1 and CDR2: SQVTM, ANQGSEA. The CDR3 length is 10 residues. V gave up 4 bases and J gave up 5 bases, with 5 bases separating them. The CDR3: CSVGETEAFF. DNA for the CDR3: TGCAGCGTTGGGGAAACTGAAGCTTTCTTT.

This clonotype occurred many times. This chain joins TRBV4-1 and TRBJ2-1, with 8 bases aligning to TRBD1. The germline V gene encodes CDR1 MGHRA and CDR2 YSYEKL. The CDR3 is 14 amino acids. Unmatched junction bases numbered 4, after V lost 5 bases and J lost 4 bases. The CDR3 DNA follows: TGCGCCAGCAGCTTCCGGGACAGGTACAATGAGCAGTTCTTC. This translates into CASSFRDRYNEQFF.

This clonotype showed up many times. The chain combines TRBV30 with TRBJ1-2; possibly TRBD1 for D (5 bases). The germline CDR1 and CDR2 sequences are GTSNPN and SVGIG (reference sequence). V lost 4 bases and J 4 bases, leaving 7 bases between the germline ends. The CDR3 is made up of 11 amino acids. The CDR3 DNA sequence: TGTGCCTGGACAGGGTCCTATGGCTACACCTTC. Translated, it gives CAWTGSYGYTF.

This clonotype was counted ten times or more. The chain combines TRBV10-3 with TRBJ1-2; TRBD1 agrees at 7 bases. Trimming took 5 bases from V and 8 from J; bases not matched to a gene: 8. The CDR3 runs to 13 residues. CDR1 ENHRY and CDR2 SYGVKD come from the germline V gene. CDR3 DNA: TGTGCCATCAGTATCGACAGGGTAGGCGGCTACACCTTC. It codes for CAISIDRVGGYTF.

This clonotype was picked up many times. This chain uses TRBV12-3 or TRBV12-4 with TRBJ1-2; D might be TRBD1 (5 bases). The CDR3 has 15 residues. V lost 6 bases and J lost 1, with 15 bases in between. CDR3 residues: CASSIQGRRNYGYTF. CDR3 DNA: TGTGCCAGCAGCATTCAGGGAAGGCGTAACTATGGCTACACCTTC.

This clonotype occurred many times. The chain recombines TRBV6-1 with TRBJ2-2; TRBD2 matches 11 bases. The CDR3 consists of 16 residues. CDR1 and CDR2 (germline): MNHNS, SASEGT. The V segment lost 5 bases and the J segment 5 bases; nucleotides outside the gene matches: 7. CDR3 bases: TGTGCCAGCAGTCCCGTAGCGGGGGGGCGGACCGGGGAGCTGTTTTTT. Its translation: CASSPVAGGRTGELFF.

This clonotype was counted at least ten times. The chain uses TRBV20-1 and TRBJ2-5; possible D gene TRBD2, 6 bases. Germline-derived CDR1 and CDR2 are DFQATT and SNEGSKA (reference sequence). CDR3 length: 14 residues. V shed 5 bases and J shed 1 base, with 14 bases lying between them. In nucleotides, the CDR3 is TGCAGTGCTTCAAACGCGGGGCCCCAAGAGACCCAGTACTTC. Translation: CSASNAGPQETQYF.